This TCR beta chain was recorded in a study of cytomegalovirus exposure and HLA in healthy donors. V trimming: 3 bases; J trimming: 0 bases; junction bases outside the gene matches: 9. In germline, CDR1 is SGDLS, CDR2 YYNGEE. This CDR3 contains 17 residues. Comments on this clone: The target antigen is unknown.

Amplification used 60 Vbeta primers and 13 Jbeta primers. The repertoire was sequenced with immunoSEQ multiplex PCR; TCRdb's copy has only in-frame clones and lacks some. Among fewer than 200,000 clones, 60% to 85% were seen once, and the ten largest hold 7% to 9%. General study points: The later analysis indicated that the majority of CMV-associated TCR beta chains appeared HLA-restricted.

The chain employs TRBV9 and TRBJ1-3, with 7 nucleotides matching TRBD1. Material for sequencing was PBMCs. This clonotype originated in a male donor in good health and CMV-seropositive. The CDR3 here is CASSGRRQGLSGNTIYF. The CDR3 coding sequence is TGTGCCAGCAGCGGGAGACGACAGGGACTCTCTGGAAACACCATATATTTT.